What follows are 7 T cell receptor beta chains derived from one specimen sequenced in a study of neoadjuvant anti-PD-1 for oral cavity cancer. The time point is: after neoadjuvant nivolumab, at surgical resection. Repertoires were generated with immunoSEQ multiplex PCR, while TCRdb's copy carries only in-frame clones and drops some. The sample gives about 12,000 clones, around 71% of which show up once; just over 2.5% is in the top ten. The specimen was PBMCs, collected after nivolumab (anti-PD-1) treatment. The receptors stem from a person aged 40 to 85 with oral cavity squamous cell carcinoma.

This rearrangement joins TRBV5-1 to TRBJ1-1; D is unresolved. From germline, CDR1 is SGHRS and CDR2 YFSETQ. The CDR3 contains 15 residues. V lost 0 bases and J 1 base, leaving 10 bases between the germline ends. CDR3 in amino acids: CASSLGGWKNTEAFF. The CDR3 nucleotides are TGCGCCAGCAGCTTGGGGGGTTGGAAGAACACTGAAGCTTTCTTT.

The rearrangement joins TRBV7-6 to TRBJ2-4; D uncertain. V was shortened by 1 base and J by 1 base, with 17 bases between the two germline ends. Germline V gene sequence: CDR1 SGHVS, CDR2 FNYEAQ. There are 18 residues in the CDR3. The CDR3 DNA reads TGTGCCAGCAGCTTAGTACCTCTCGTTGTCTCGGCCAAAAACATTCAGTACTTC. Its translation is CASSLVPLVVSAKNIQYF.

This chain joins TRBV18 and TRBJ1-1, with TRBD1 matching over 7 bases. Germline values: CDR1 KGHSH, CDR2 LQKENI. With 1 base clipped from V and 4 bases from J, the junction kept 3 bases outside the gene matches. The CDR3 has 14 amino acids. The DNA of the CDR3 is TGTGCCAGCTCACCACAGGGGGCGGGCACTGAAGCTTTCTTT. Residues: CASSPQGAGTEAFF.

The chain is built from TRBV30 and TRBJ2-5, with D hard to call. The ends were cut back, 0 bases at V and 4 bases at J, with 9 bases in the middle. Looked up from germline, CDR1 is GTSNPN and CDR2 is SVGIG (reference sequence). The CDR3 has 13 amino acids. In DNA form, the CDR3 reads TGTGCCTGGAGTGTATTCGCCGGAGAGACCCAGTACTTC. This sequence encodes CAWSVFAGETQYF.

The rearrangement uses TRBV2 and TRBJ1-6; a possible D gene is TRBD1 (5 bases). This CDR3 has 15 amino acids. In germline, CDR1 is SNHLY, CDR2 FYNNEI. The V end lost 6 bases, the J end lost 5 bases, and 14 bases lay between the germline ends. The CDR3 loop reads CASRLQGLNNSPLHF. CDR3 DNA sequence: TGTGCCAGCAGACTCCAGGGACTAAATAATTCACCCCTCCACTTT.

CDR3 in amino acids: CASRGGEPTDTQYF. Here the CDR3 DNA reads TGCGCCAGCAGGGGTGGGGAACCCACAGATACGCAGTATTTT. The V and J genes are TRBV5-1 and TRBJ2-3; D not certain. Germline lookup yields CDR1 SGHRS and CDR2 YFSETQ. This CDR3 is 14 amino acids long. V lost 5 bases to trimming and J lost 2 bases, with 12 bases between them.

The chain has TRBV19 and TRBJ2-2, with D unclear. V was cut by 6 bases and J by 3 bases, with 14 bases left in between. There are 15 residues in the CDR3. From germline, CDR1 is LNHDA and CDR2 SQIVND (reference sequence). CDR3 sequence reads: CASSERYTDTGELFF. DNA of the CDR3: TGTGCCAGTAGCGAGAGGTATACGGACACCGGGGAGCTGTTTTTT.